This T cell receptor (beta chain) was recorded in a study of cytomegalovirus exposure and HLA in healthy donors. The overall study: As released early, the data held 70 million to 100 million unique TCRs from HLA-typed donors. The study's findings and limits: In all likelihood, a cluster of highly shared sequence variants was a sequencing artifact. Among the most significant clusters, several appeared linked to common viral pathogens in a later analysis. Previous analysis showed most TCR beta V segments were productive about 87% or about 30% of the time.

This clone was detected only a few times. Antigen specificity is unknown. The primer mix had 60 Vbeta and 13 Jbeta primers. The repertoire was sequenced with immunoSEQ multiplex PCR; TCRdb's copy has only in-frame clones and lacks some. The profile covers 30,000 to 40,000 clones, with less than 75% appearing a single time and over 9.5% taken by the ten largest. Losses at the gene ends were 7 bases for V and 1 base for J; bases not matched to a gene: 5. CDR3 length: 14 amino acids. Germline assignment: CDR1 MNHNS and CDR2 SASEGT. The source is a man aged 35 to 55 in good health and CMV-seropositive. The genes are TRBV6-1 and TRBJ2-5; 8 bases match TRBD2. Material for sequencing was PBMCs. The CDR3 nucleotides are TGTGCCAGCACTGGCGGGGGGCTCCAAGAGACCCAGTACTTC. This encodes CASTGGGLQETQYF.